This TCR beta chain stems from a study of T cell responses to AZD1222 COVID-19 vaccine. V lost 1 base to trimming and J lost 3 bases, with 19 bases between them. CDR1 is LGHNA, CDR2 YNFKEQ, per germline. This CDR3 has 18 residues. Clones were read by immunoSEQ multiplex PCR, and TCRdb kept only the in-frame ones, dropping some. The table has some 200,000 clones, approximately 89% seen once. This TCR was sampled from an adult who received the AZD1222 COVID-19 vaccine. This chain uses TRBV4-2 with TRBJ2-1; D might be TRBD2 (5 bases). Material: peripheral blood, obtained 28 days after the second AZD1222 dose. The CDR3 loop reads CASSQGRGDYRNYNEQFF. CDR3 nucleotide sequence: TGTGCCAGCAGCCAAGGGCGAGGTGACTACCGGAACTACAATGAGCAGTTCTTC.